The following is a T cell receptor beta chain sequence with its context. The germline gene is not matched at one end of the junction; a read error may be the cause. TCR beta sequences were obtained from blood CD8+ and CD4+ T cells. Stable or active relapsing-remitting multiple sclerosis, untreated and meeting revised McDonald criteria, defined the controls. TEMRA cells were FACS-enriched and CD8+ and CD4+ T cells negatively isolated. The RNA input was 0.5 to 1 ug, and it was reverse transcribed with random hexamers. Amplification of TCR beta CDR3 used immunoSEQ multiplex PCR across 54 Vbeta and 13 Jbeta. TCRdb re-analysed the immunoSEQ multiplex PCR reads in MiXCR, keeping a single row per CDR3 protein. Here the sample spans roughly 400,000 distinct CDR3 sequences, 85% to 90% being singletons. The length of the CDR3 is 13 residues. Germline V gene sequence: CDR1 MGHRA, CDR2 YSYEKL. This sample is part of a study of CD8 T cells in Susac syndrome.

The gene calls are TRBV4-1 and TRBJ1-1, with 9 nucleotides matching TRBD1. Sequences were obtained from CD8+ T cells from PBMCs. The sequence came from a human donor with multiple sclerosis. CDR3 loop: CASSQDRGSEAFF. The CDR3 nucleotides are TGTGCCAGCAGCCAGGACAGGGGATCTGAAGCTTTCTTT.